What follows are 9 T cell receptor beta chains derived from one specimen sequenced in a study of OX40 agonist ivuxolimab in advanced cancers. Clones were sequenced by immunoSEQ multiplex PCR, and TCRdb holds only the in-frame ones, with some missing. The sample has tens of thousands of clones, 70% to 90% seen once. Specimen: CD4+ or CD8+ T cells sorted from blood, collected in a trial of the OX40 agonist ivuxolimab. The receptors shown here come from an adult with an advanced solid tumor such as melanoma, head and neck, liver or kidney cancer.

This chain connects TRBV2 to TRBJ2-7, with TRBD1 matching 7 bases. The V segment lost 8 bases and the J segment 6 bases; nucleotides outside the gene matches: 4. This CDR3 is 11 amino acids long. Germline-derived CDR1 and CDR2 are SNHLY and FYNNEI. CDR3 nucleotide sequence: TGTGCCAGCGGGACAGCCCGCGAGCAGTACTTC. Residues: CASGTAREQYF.

The V gene is TRBV7-9, the J gene TRBJ2-7; no clear D. V shed 8 bases and J shed 1 base, with 15 bases lying between them. Germline V lookup: CDR1 SEHNR, CDR2 FQNEAQ (reference sequence). The CDR3 sequence is 14 residues long. For the CDR3, the DNA is TGTGCCAGCTCCGGTTTCCTGAGTTCCTACGAGCAGTACTTC. Protein sequence: CASSGFLSSYEQYF.

This sequence joins TRBV11-2 and TRBJ2-1; 9 bases line up with TRBD2. The trim removed 4 bases at V and 8 bases at J, leaving 9 bases unmatched. The CDR3 spans 15 residues. Germline CDR1 and CDR2: SGHAT and FQNNGV. CDR3 sequence: CASSYSGGPQDEQFF. DNA for the CDR3: TGTGCCAGCAGCTATAGCGGGGGACCCCAAGATGAGCAGTTCTTC.

This chain connects TRBV11-2 to TRBJ2-3, with 11 positions matching TRBD2. V trimming: 6 bases; J trimming: 5 bases; junction bases outside the gene matches: 1. Germline assignment: CDR1 SGHAT and CDR2 FQNNGV. CDR3 length: 13 amino acids. CDR3 loop: CASRLAGGDTQYF. CDR3 coding DNA: TGTGCCAGCAGGCTAGCGGGAGGAGATACGCAGTATTTT. Variable domain in full (rest from reference TRBV11-2 and TRBJ2-3): EAGVAQSPRYKIIEKRQSVAFWCNPISGHATLYWYQQILGQGPKLLIQFQNNGVVDDSQLPKDRFSAERLKGVDSTLKIQPAKLEDSAVYLCASRLAGGDTQYFGPGTRLTVL.

V and J are TRBV6-4 and TRBJ2-1; D is possibly TRBD2 (5 bases). The germline V and J ends were trimmed by 3 bases and 0 bases, with 12 bases remaining between them. Per the germline V gene, CDR1 is MRHNA and CDR2 is SNTAGT. The CDR3 spans 16 residues. CDR3 sequence: CASSEGRRLSYNEQFF. The CDR3, as DNA: TGTGCCAGCAGTGAGGGGAGAAGACTCTCCTACAATGAGCAGTTCTTC.

This clone was detected many times. The genes are TRBV4-2 and TRBJ1-1; D is unresolved. Trimming took 3 bases from V and 3 from J, leaving 5 bases between them. Germline CDR1 and CDR2: LGHNA and YNFKEQ. CDR3 length equals 12 residues. Here the CDR3 DNA reads TGTGCCAGCAGCCAGGTTGACACTGAAGCTTTCTTT. Amino acids: CASSQVDTEAFF.

V is TRBV27 and J is TRBJ1-5, with TRBD1 matching over 9 bases. CDR1 is MNHEY and CDR2 is SMNVEV in the germline V gene (reference sequence). The CDR3 totals 15 residues. Unmatched junction bases numbered 6, after V lost 6 bases and J lost 3 bases. The DNA of the CDR3 is TGTGCCAGCAGCCTAGGGACAGGGTCCAATCAGCCCCAGCATTTT. Its translation: CASSLGTGSNQPQHF.

This clone occurred a few times. The chain carries TRBV7-8 and TRBJ1-2; D is uncertain. Trimming cost V 2 bases and J 0 bases, with 10 bases left between them. CDR3 length: 15 residues. Germline-derived CDR1 and CDR2 are SGHVS and FQNEAQ. CDR3 sequence reads: CASSLLTAANYGYTF. The CDR3 nucleotides read TGTGCCAGCAGCTTATTAACGGCTGCTAACTATGGCTACACCTTC.

The V gene is TRBV27, the J gene TRBJ2-7, with TRBD1 identical over 8 bases. The J segment lost 0 bases and the V segment lost 10 bases, leaving 11 bases of the junction unmatched. Germline V gives CDR1 MNHEY, CDR2 SMNVEV (reference sequence). There are 15 residues in the CDR3. CDR3: CATLGPGQGSYEQYF. CDR3 nucleotide sequence: TGTGCCACCCTCGGACCAGGACAGGGCTCCTACGAGCAGTACTTC.